The 32 T cell receptor beta chains reported below all come from one sample, sequenced in a study of cytomegalovirus exposure and HLA in healthy donors. The primer mix had 60 Vbeta and 13 Jbeta primers. The repertoire was sequenced with immunoSEQ multiplex PCR; TCRdb's copy has only in-frame clones and lacks some. The table includes over 150,000 clones, about four fifths detected once. Sequencing input: PBMCs. Receptors originate from a boy aged 2 to 10 in good health and CMV-seronegative.

This sequence joins TRBV5-4 and TRBJ1-2, with TRBD1 matching 8 bases. The V gene's germline CDR1 is SGHNT and CDR2 YYREEE (reference sequence). The V segment lost 4 bases and the J segment 8 bases; nucleotides outside the gene matches: 7. The CDR3 spans 13 residues. CDR3 DNA sequence: TGTGCCAGCAGCCCTGACAGGGGTCGAGGCTACACCTTC. Translation gives CASSPDRGRGYTF.

The chain has TRBV4-1 and TRBJ1-2; 7 bases align to TRBD1. Germline V lookup: CDR1 MGHRA, CDR2 YSYEKL. This CDR3 has 13 amino acids. After removal of 7 bases from V and 6 bases from J, the junction contained 8 bases not matched to a gene. This CDR3 is CASNPTGADGYTF. The CDR3 nucleotides read TGCGCCAGCAACCCAACAGGGGCAGATGGCTACACCTTC.

The chain joins TRBV18 to TRBJ2-7; D may be TRBD2 (5 bases). This CDR3 comprises 14 residues. Between the trimmed V and J ends, which lost 6 bases and 7 bases, there was a span of 19 bases. Germline V gene data show CDR1 as KGHSH and CDR2 as LQKENI. The CDR3 nucleotides are TGTGCCAGCTCCCAGCTCCCTCCGGGATGGGAGCAGTACTTC. Translated, it gives CASSQLPPGWEQYF.

The chain employs TRBV11-2 and TRBJ2-7, with TRBD1 matching 8 bases. The trim removed 3 bases at V and 6 bases at J, leaving 1 base unmatched. This CDR3 region has 12 residues. The germline gives CDR1 SGHAT, CDR2 FQNNGV. CDR3 in amino acids: CASSLDRAEQYF. The CDR3 DNA reads TGTGCCAGCAGCTTGGACAGGGCCGAGCAGTACTTC.

The chain has TRBV19 and TRBJ2-1; D remains ambiguous. This CDR3 region has 14 residues. The germline V gene has CDR1 LNHDA and CDR2 SQIVND (reference sequence). Trimming removed 0 bases from V and 4 bases from J, with 7 bases in between. Here the CDR3 reads CASSIEGLYNEQFF. The CDR3 bases are TGTGCCAGTAGTATAGAGGGCCTGTACAATGAGCAGTTCTTC.

The chain couples TRBV21-1 to TRBJ1-1; TRBD1 is taken as the D call from the table, unchecked against the DNA. TRBV21-1 is tagged as a pseudogene. The CDR3 length is 15 residues. CDR3: CASSLKPTGATEAFF. Written as DNA, the CDR3 is TGTGCCAGCAGCCTAAAACCGACAGGGGCAACTGAAGCTTTCTTT.

The V call is TRBV19, the J call TRBJ1-1; perhaps TRBD1 as D (5 bases). Between the trimmed V and J ends, which lost 6 bases and 2 bases, there was a span of 19 bases. This CDR3 has 16 amino acids. Looked up from germline, CDR1 is LNHDA and CDR2 is SQIVND (reference sequence). The DNA of the CDR3 is TGTGCCAGTAGGGACCTCGTACAGGCCATCAACACTGAAGCTTTCTTT. Residues: CASRDLVQAINTEAFF.

The chain couples TRBV5-4 to TRBJ2-5; possible D gene TRBD1, 5 bases. The CDR3 covers 17 residues. V was shortened by 0 bases and J by 3 bases, with 18 bases between the two germline ends. Germline V gene data show CDR1 as SGHNT and CDR2 as YYREEE (reference sequence). Here the CDR3 reads CASSLGRLTAPKETQYF. In DNA form, the CDR3 reads TGTGCCAGCAGCTTGGGGCGGTTGACAGCACCTAAAGAGACCCAGTACTTC.

The genes are TRBV4-2 and TRBJ2-2; D not certain. The CDR3 loop spans 17 amino acids. Trimming took off 1 base at V and 4 bases at J, with 16 bases between the two ends. The germline V gene encodes CDR1 LGHNA and CDR2 YNFKEQ. CDR3 residues: CASSQGPSLEFTGELFF. In DNA form, the CDR3 reads TGTGCCAGCAGCCAAGGGCCAAGCCTAGAGTTCACCGGGGAGCTGTTTTTT.

This chain joins TRBV7-9 and TRBJ1-5, with 9 bases that match TRBD1. Germline V gene lookup returns CDR1 SEHNR and CDR2 FQNEAQ (reference sequence). The CDR3 sequence is 15 residues long. The trim removed 5 bases at V and 7 bases at J, leaving 9 bases unmatched. As DNA, the CDR3 is TGTGCCAGCAGCCTCGCCGGGACAGGGATACAGCCCCAGCATTTT. It is translated as CASSLAGTGIQPQHF.

The chain uses TRBV19 and TRBJ2-2; 12 bases match TRBD2. Germline V gene lookup returns CDR1 LNHDA and CDR2 SQIVND (reference sequence). V trimming: 6 bases; J trimming: 2 bases; junction bases outside the gene matches: 7. The CDR3 is 17 residues long. The CDR3 bases are TGTGCCAGTAGCAGACTAGCGGGGGCCACAAACACCGGGGAGCTGTTTTTT. Its translation: CASSRLAGATNTGELFF.

CDR3 DNA: TGTGCCAGCAGCACCTGGACTAGCGGAGCGAGCACAGATACGCAGTATTTT. Translating gives CASSTWTSGASTDTQYF. The rearrangement links TRBV5-8 to TRBJ2-3; 10 nucleotides match TRBD2. The CDR3 has 17 residues. Germline CDR1 reads SGHTS; CDR2 reads YDEGEE. Trimming cost V 4 bases and J 0 bases; bases outside gene matches: 8. The full variable domain, with the rest looked up from reference TRBV5-8 and TRBJ2-3, is EAGVTQSPTHLIKTRGQQATLRCSPISGHTSVYWYQQALGLGLQFLLWYDEGEERNRGNFPPRFSGRQFPNYSSELNVNALELEDSALYLCASSTWTSGASTDTQYFGPGTRLTVL.

The chain couples TRBV6-5 to TRBJ1-5, with D hard to call. The CDR3 is made up of 15 amino acids. The germline V gene has CDR1 MNHEY and CDR2 SVGAGI. V was pared by 6 bases and J by 0 bases, with 12 bases between. The CDR3 loop is CASSAPGHSNQPQHF. CDR3 DNA sequence: TGTGCCAGCAGCGCCCCGGGTCATAGCAATCAGCCCCAGCATTTT.

This chain joins TRBV11-2 and TRBJ2-7, with TRBD2 identical over 10 bases. This CDR3 has 18 residues. The V segment lost 5 bases and the J segment 2 bases; nucleotides outside the gene matches: 15. CDR1 SGHAT and CDR2 FQNNGV come from the germline V gene. The DNA of the CDR3 is TGTGCCAGCAGCCCGGGGGGGGTTAGCGGGGGGCAACCCTACGAGCAGTACTTC. As protein: CASSPGGVSGGQPYEQYF. The entire variable domain, with the rest obtained from reference TRBV11-2 and TRBJ2-7, is as follows: EAGVAQSPRYKIIEKRQSVAFWCNPISGHATLYWYQQILGQGPKLLIQFQNNGVVDDSQLPKDRFSAERLKGVDSTLKIQPAKLEDSAVYLCASSPGGVSGGQPYEQYFGPGTRLTVT.

The chain links TRBV19 to TRBJ1-5; D unresolved. The CDR3 loop spans 14 amino acids. The germline V gene encodes CDR1 LNHDA and CDR2 SQIVND (reference sequence). The V gene lost 3 bases and the J gene lost 0 bases, with 6 bases spanning the gap. CDR3 amino acids: CASSIIISNQPQHF. The CDR3 nucleotides read TGTGCCAGTAGTATTATAATTAGCAATCAGCCCCAGCATTTT.

Here the CDR3 reads CASSLAQTGFGTDTQYF. CDR3 DNA sequence: TGCGCCAGCAGCTTGGCCCAGACAGGGTTTGGGACAGATACGCAGTATTTT. V gene TRBV5-1 combines with J gene TRBJ2-3; TRBD1 agrees at 7 bases. Germline V gives CDR1 SGHRS, CDR2 YFSETQ. The CDR3 runs 17 residues. V lost 0 bases, J lost 3 bases, and 10 bases stayed unmatched.

The V call is TRBV7-9, the J call TRBJ1-5; D may be TRBD1 (6 bases). Germline loops: CDR1 SEHNR, CDR2 FQNEAQ (reference sequence). This CDR3 has 14 amino acids. With 5 bases removed from V and 3 bases from J, the gap between germline ends came to 11 bases. This chain's CDR3 is CASSLDRYNQPQHF. CDR3 in DNA: TGTGCCAGCAGCCTCGACAGGTACAATCAGCCCCAGCATTTT.

This clone appeared a few times. The J gene is TRBJ2-1, the V gene TRBV4-3; TRBD2 matches at 8 bases. Germline trimming cut 1 base from V and 3 bases from J; bases unmatched to any gene: 5. Germline V gives CDR1 LGHNA, CDR2 YSLEER. The CDR3 has 16 residues. CDR3 DNA sequence: TGCGCCAGCAGCCAAGGAGCGGGGGCCCTCTACAATGAGCAGTTCTTC. Its translation: CASSQGAGALYNEQFF.

The chain uses TRBV2 and TRBJ1-2, with D perhaps matching TRBD1 (6 bases). Between the trimmed V and J ends, which lost 6 bases and 4 bases, there was a span of 12 bases. The CDR3 extends over 13 amino acids. Germline lookup yields CDR1 SNHLY and CDR2 FYNNEI. The CDR3 protein is CASSDTGFYGYTF. CDR3 nucleotides: TGTGCCAGCAGCGACACAGGGTTCTATGGCTACACCTTC.

The rearrangement links TRBV6-1 to TRBJ1-2; D not resolved. From germline, CDR1 is MNHNS and CDR2 SASEGT. Trimming shortened V by 5 bases and J by 5 bases, and 12 bases separated the two germline ends. This CDR3 is built from 13 residues. CDR3 in DNA: TGTGCCAGCAGTACAGTTAGCGGATATGGCTACACCTTC. Its translation: CASSTVSGYGYTF.

This chain connects TRBV7-9 to TRBJ2-5; 7 positions match TRBD2. The CDR3 spans 16 residues. After removal of 3 bases from V and 1 base from J, the junction contained 8 bases not matched to a gene. The germline V gene encodes CDR1 SEHNR and CDR2 FQNEAQ (reference sequence). The CDR3 bases are TGTGCCAGCAGCTTTATACTCCTAGCGGTCCAAGAGACCCAGTACTTC. Translation: CASSFILLAVQETQYF. Complete variable domain (other parts from reference TRBV7-9 and TRBJ2-5): DTGVSQNPRHKITKRGQNVTFRCDPISEHNRLYWYRQTLGQGPEFLTYFQNEAQLEKSRLLSDRFSAERPKGSFSTLEIQRTEQGDSAMYLCASSFILLAVQETQYFGPGTRLLVL.

This clone has just one count. The chain joins TRBV4-3 to TRBJ1-5, with 8 bases matching TRBD1. Looked up from germline, CDR1 is LGHNA and CDR2 is YSLEER. The CDR3 contains 15 residues. Trimming at V came to 3 bases and at J to 5 bases, leaving 6 bases not matched to a gene. CDR3 region: CASSHDYRGDQPQHF. DNA of the CDR3: TGCGCCAGCAGCCACGACTACAGGGGGGATCAGCCCCAGCATTTT.

This clone was seen a few times. The CDR3 DNA reads as TGTGCCACCCAGCGGGGGGACCAAGAGACCCAGTACTTC. The encoded protein is CATQRGDQETQYF. J is TRBJ2-5 and V is TRBV10-3; TRBD2 matches at 9 bases. The CDR3 contains 13 residues. V lost 10 bases and J lost 0; bases outside the gene matches: 3. The germline CDR1 and CDR2 sequences are ENHRY and SYGVKD.

V gene TRBV6-5 combines with J gene TRBJ1-4; 8 bases are shared with TRBD1. There are 14 residues in the CDR3. V was pared by 0 bases and J by 7 bases, with 1 base of the junction left unmatched. Germline V CDR1 and CDR2: MNHEY, SVGAGI. This chain's CDR3 is CASSYSGTGEKLFF. The CDR3 DNA reads as TGTGCCAGCAGTTACTCCGGGACAGGTGAAAAACTGTTTTTT.

In nucleotides, the CDR3 is TGTGCCAGCAGGGCTGCCGGGGGGTCGGCCAAAAACATTCAGTACTTC. Translated, it gives CASRAAGGSAKNIQYF. The V gene is TRBV4-2, the J gene TRBJ2-4, with TRBD2 matching over 7 bases. The CDR3 consists of 16 residues. The V gene end was trimmed by 6 bases and the J gene end by 1 base; junction bases not matched to a gene: 9. The germline CDR1 and CDR2 sequences are LGHNA and YNFKEQ.

V usage is TRBV11-2 and J usage is TRBJ2-1, with 8 positions matching TRBD2. The CDR3 loop spans 13 amino acids. V was pared by 7 bases and J by 8 bases, with 7 bases of the junction left unmatched. Germline V gives CDR1 SGHAT, CDR2 FQNNGV. The CDR3 DNA reads TGTGCCAGCACCAAGAGGACTAGCCATGAGCAGTTCTTC. Protein: CASTKRTSHEQFF.

The V gene is TRBV6-4, the J gene TRBJ2-3; weak D call: TRBD2 (7 bases). CDR3 size: 17 residues. Trimming stripped 5 bases from V and 0 bases from J, with 18 bases between. Germline lookup yields CDR1 MRHNA and CDR2 SNTAGT. DNA for the CDR3: TGTGCCAGCAGTAGGCGGGGGCCAAAATTTAGCACAGATACGCAGTATTTT. Encoded protein: CASSRRGPKFSTDTQYF.

There are a few counts of this clone. The genes are TRBV7-9 and TRBJ2-7; no reliable D call. This CDR3 is built from 14 residues. Germline V gene sequence: CDR1 SEHNR, CDR2 FQNEAQ (reference sequence). V lost 5 bases and J 2 bases, leaving 13 bases between the germline ends. The CDR3 coding sequence is TGTGCCAGCAGCCCCGCCCCACCTACCTACGAGCAGTACTTC. This sequence encodes CASSPAPPTYEQYF.

This rearrangement joins TRBV11-2 to TRBJ1-1; TRBD1 is a possible D gene (6 bases). V was cut by 1 base and J by 0 bases, with 12 bases left in between. Germline lookup yields CDR1 SGHAT and CDR2 FQNNGV. This CDR3 has 16 residues. CDR3 in amino acids: CASSLGTQGMNTEAFF. The CDR3 region has the DNA TGTGCCAGCAGCTTAGGGACACAGGGCATGAACACTGAAGCTTTCTTT.

Comment on this clone: The same CDR3 is also encoded by other DNA sequences in this sample. Written as DNA, the CDR3 is TGTGCCAGCAGCGTTAGCGGGGGGGCAGGGGAGACCCAGTACTTC. Its translation is CASSVSGGAGETQYF. V is TRBV9 and J is TRBJ2-5; 11 bases map to TRBD2. Trimming took 2 bases from V and 5 from J; bases not matched to a gene: 5. The CDR3 sequence is 15 residues long. Germline V gene lookup returns CDR1 SGDLS and CDR2 YYNGEE.

Concerning this clone: The junction shows a germline mismatch at one end, possibly a read error. CDR3 bases: TGTGCCAGCAGGGTAGGGGACAGCGCCGGTGAGCAGTTCTTC. Translating it yields CASRVGDSAGEQFF. The chain links TRBV9 to TRBJ2-1; TRBD1 agrees at 7 bases. Germline-derived CDR1 and CDR2 are SGDLS and YYNGEE. This CDR3 is built from 14 residues. The whole variable domain, remainder taken from reference TRBV9 and TRBJ2-1, is DSGVTQTPKHLITATGQRVTLRCSPRSGDLSVYWYQQSLDQGLQFLIQYYNGEERAKGNILERFSAQQFPDLHSELNLSSLELGDSALYFCASRVGDSAGEQFFGPGTRLTVL.

In this sample, this clone turned up once. Here the CDR3 reads CASRMESISGNTIYF. CDR3 bases: TGTGCCAGCAGAATGGAGTCGATCTCTGGAAACACCATATATTTT. The chain joins TRBV6-1 to TRBJ1-3; D is unclear. In germline, CDR1 is MNHNS, CDR2 SASEGT. The CDR3 is 15 residues long. Trimming removed 6 bases from V and 0 bases from J, with 12 bases in between.